This is a list of T cell receptor beta chains from one sample in a study of T cell responses to AZD1222 COVID-19 vaccine. Using immunoSEQ multiplex PCR, the repertoire was profiled, and TCRdb retains in-frame clones only, with some absent. The sample includes some 89,000 clones, more than 90% of them seen just once. The source material was peripheral blood, sampled on day 0 of AZD1222 vaccination. Receptors originate from an adult in good health. CDR3s include the opening cysteine and the closing phenylalanine or tryptophan. D genes are given only for firm matches. The size entry is marked missing in some rows and otherwise reads once, few, many or a size class.

v_call	j_call	clone_size	d_call	cdr3_nt	cdr3_aa
TRBV5-1	TRBJ1-1	.	.	TGCGCCAGCAGCTTGGATGAGGGAAGGAAAACTGAAGCTTTCTTT	CASSLDEGRKTEAFF
TRBV2	TRBJ1-2	.	.	TGTGCCAGCTCGGGGAGTGGCTACACCTTC	CASSGSGYTF
TRBV6-5	TRBJ2-3	.	.	TGTGCCAGCACGAGCGGCACCCGAATAGGAGATACGCAGTATTTT	CASTSGTRIGDTQYF
TRBV14	TRBJ1-3	.	TRBD1	TGTGCCAGCAGCCGACAGGGCTCTGGAAACACCATATATTTT	CASSRQGSGNTIYF
TRBV5-1	TRBJ2-2	once	.	TGCGCCAGCAGCTCACAGGTGAACACCGGGGAGCTGTTTTTT	CASSSQVNTGELFF
TRBV25-1	TRBJ1-2	.	.	TGTGCCAGCAGTGAGCACAGCGGGGTAGCGTATGGCTACACCTTC	CASSEHSGVAYGYTF
TRBV5-5	TRBJ2-5	few	.	TGTGCCAGCAGCACGACGGCGACAGAGCAAGAGACCCAGTACTTC	CASSTTATEQETQYF
TRBV3-1/TRBV3-2	TRBJ1-4	.	.	TGTGCCAGCAGCCAAGATGCGGGGGCAGGTAATGAAAAACTGTTTTTT	CASSQDAGAGNEKLFF
TRBV2	TRBJ1-2	.	.	TGTGCCAGCAGACAGGGAGGAATTAACTATGGCTACACCTTC	CASRQGGINYGYTF
TRBV2	TRBJ2-2	.	.	TGTGCCAGCAGGGAGGGGCCGAACACCGGGGAGCTGTTTTTT	CASREGPNTGELFF
TRBV3-1/TRBV3-2	TRBJ1-6	once	.	TGTGCCAGCAGCCCGCCCTCGGATTCACCCCTCCACTTT	CASSPPSDSPLHF
TRBV6-2/TRBV6-3	TRBJ2-6	.	.	TGTGCCAGCAGTTACGGTCCCCCTGGGGCCAACGTCCTGACTTTC	CASSYGPPGANVLTF
TRBV19	TRBJ2-2	.	.	TGTGCCACCCAGGGGAGTAGCGGGGAGCTGTTTTTT	CATQGSSGELFF
TRBV14	TRBJ2-4	once	.	TGTGCCAGCAGCCCGGGGGTGGCCAAAAACATTCAGTACTTC	CASSPGVAKNIQYF
TRBV6-5	TRBJ1-1	.	.	TGTGCCAGCAGTTCTGACAGAAGTATGAACACTGAAGCTTTCTTT	CASSSDRSMNTEAFF
TRBV3-1/TRBV3-2	TRBJ1-2	.	.	TGTGCCAGCAGCCAAGTGGCCCCGGGAAGCTATGGCTACACCTTC	CASSQVAPGSYGYTF
TRBV18	TRBJ1-6	.	.	TGTGCCAGCTCACCACGTTTAGAAAGTAATTCACCCCTCCACTTT	CASSPRLESNSPLHF
TRBV25-1	TRBJ2-7	.	.	TGTGCCAGCAGTGCCCTCCACGAGCAGTACTTC	CASSALHEQYF
TRBV5-1	TRBJ1-2	.	.	TGCGCCAGCAGCATGACAGCCCAAGTAATTAACTATGGCTACACCTTC	CASSMTAQVINYGYTF
TRBV30	TRBJ2-5	.	.	TGTGCCTGGAGTCACGGGGGAGAAGAGACCCAGTACTTC	CAWSHGGEETQYF
TRBV4-1	TRBJ1-5	.	TRBD1	TGCGCCAGCAGCCAAGATTACGACAGGGGAGTAGTTCAGCCCCAGCATTTT	CASSQDYDRGVVQPQHF
TRBV18	TRBJ1-1	once	.	TGTGCCAGCTCACCTCTGGAAAACACTGAAGCTTTCTTT	CASSPLENTEAFF